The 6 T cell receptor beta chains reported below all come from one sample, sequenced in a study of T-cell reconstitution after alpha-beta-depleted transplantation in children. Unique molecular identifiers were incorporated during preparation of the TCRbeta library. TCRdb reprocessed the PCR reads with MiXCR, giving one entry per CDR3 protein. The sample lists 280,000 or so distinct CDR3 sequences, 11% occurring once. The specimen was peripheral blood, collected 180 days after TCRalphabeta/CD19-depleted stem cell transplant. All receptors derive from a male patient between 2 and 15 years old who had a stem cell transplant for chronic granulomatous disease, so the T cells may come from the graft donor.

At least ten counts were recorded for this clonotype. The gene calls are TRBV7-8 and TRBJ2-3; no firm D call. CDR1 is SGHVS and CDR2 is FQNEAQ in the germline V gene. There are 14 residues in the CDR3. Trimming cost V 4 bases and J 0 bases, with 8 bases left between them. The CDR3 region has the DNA TGTGCCAGCAGCTCCGTTAGGAGCACAGATACGCAGTATTTT. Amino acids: CASSSVRSTDTQYF.

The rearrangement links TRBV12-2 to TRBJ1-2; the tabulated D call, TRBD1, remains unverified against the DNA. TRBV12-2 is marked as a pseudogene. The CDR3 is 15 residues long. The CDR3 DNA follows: TGTGCAAGTCGCCCAACGGACAGCGATCACTATGGCTACACCTTC. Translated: CASRPTDSDHYGYTF.

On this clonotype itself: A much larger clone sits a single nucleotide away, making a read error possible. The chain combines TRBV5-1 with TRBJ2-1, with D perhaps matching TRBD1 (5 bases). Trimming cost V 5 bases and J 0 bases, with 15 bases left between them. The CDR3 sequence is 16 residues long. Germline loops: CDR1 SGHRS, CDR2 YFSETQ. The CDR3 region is CASRQLGASSYNEQFF. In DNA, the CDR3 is TGCGCCAGCAGACAGTTAGGGGCAAGCTCCTACAATGAGCAGTTCTTC.

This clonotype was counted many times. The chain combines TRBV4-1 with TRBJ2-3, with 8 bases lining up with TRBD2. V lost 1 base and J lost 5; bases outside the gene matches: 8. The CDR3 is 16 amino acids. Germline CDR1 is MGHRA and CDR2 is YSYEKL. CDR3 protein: CASSQGPAGAVDTQYF. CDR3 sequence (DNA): TGCGCCAGCAGCCAAGGCCCAGCGGGAGCTGTAGATACGCAGTATTTT.

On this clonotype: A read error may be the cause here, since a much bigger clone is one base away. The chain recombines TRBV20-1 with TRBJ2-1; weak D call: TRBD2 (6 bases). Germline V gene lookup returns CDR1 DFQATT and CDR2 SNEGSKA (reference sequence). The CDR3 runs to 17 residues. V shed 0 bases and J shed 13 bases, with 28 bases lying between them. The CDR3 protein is CSARDPKSGLRTTCQFF. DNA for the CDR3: TGCAGTGCTAGAGATCCAAAATCTGGTCTCCGGACTACCTGCCAGTTCTTC.

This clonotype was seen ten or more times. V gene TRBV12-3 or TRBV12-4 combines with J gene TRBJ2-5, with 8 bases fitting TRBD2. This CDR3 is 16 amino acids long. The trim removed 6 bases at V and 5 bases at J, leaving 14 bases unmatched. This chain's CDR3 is CASSPSGGRSVETQYF. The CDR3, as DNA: TGTGCCAGCAGCCCCTCGGGAGGGCGGAGTGTGGAGACCCAGTACTTC.